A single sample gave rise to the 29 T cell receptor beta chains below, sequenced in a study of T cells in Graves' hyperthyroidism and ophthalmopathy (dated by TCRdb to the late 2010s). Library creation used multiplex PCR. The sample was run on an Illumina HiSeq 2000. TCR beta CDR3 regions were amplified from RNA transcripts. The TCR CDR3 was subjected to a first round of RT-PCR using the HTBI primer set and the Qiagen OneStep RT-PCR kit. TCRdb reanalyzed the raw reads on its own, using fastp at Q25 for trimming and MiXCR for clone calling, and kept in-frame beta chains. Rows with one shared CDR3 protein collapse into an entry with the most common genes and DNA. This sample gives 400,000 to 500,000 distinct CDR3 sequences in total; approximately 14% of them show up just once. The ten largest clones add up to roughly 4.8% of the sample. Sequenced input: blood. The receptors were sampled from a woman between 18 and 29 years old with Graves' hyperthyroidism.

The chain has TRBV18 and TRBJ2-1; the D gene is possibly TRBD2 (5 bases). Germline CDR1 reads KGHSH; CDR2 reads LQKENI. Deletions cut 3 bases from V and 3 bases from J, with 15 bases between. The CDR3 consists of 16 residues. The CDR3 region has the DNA TGTGCCAGCTCACCCCCGGACGGGGAACTCTACAATGAGCAGTTCTTC. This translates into CASSPPDGELYNEQFF.

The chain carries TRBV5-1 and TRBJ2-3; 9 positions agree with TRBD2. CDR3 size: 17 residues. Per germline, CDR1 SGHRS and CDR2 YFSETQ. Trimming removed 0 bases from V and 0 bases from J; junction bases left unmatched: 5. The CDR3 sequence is CASSLDGTSMSTDTQYF. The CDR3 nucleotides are TGCGCCAGCAGCTTGGATGGGACTAGCATGAGCACAGATACGCAGTATTTT. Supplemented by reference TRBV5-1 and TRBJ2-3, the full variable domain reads KAGVTQTPRYLIKTRGQQVTLSCSPISGHRSVSWYQQTPGQGLQFLFEYFSETQRNKGNFPGRFSGRQFSNSRSEMNVSTLELGDSALYLCASSLDGTSMSTDTQYFGPGTRLTVL.

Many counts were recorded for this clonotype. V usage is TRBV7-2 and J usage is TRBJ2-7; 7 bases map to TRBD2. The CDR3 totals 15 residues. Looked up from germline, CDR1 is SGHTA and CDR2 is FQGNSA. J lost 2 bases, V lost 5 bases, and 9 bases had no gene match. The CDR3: CASSVTSERTYEQYF. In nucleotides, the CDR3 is TGTGCCAGCAGCGTCACTAGCGAGAGAACCTACGAGCAGTACTTC.

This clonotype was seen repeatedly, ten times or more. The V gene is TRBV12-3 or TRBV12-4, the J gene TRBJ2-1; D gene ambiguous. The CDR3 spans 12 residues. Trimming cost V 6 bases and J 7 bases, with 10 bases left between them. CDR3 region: CASSPTWNEQFF. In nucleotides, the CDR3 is TGTGCCAGCAGCCCCACCTGGAATGAGCAGTTCTTC.

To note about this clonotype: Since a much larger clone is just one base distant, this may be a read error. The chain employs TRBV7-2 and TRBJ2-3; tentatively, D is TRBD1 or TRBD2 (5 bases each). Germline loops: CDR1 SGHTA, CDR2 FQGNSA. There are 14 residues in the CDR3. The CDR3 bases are TGTGCCAGCACCTGGGGACCTAGCACAGATACGCTGTATTTT. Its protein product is CASTWGPSTDTLYF.

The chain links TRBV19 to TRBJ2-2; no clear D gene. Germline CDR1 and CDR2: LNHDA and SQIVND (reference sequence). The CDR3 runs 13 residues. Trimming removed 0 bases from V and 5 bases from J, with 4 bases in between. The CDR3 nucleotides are TGTGCCAGTAGTATAGACGGAACCGGGGAGCTGTTTTTT. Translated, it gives CASSIDGTGELFF.

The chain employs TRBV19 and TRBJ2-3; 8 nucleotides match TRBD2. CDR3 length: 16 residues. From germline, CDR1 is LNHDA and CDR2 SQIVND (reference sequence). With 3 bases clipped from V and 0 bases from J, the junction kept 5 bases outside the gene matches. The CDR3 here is CASSIGASGSTDTQYF. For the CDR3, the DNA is TGTGCCAGTAGTATTGGGGCTAGCGGGAGCACAGATACGCAGTATTTT.

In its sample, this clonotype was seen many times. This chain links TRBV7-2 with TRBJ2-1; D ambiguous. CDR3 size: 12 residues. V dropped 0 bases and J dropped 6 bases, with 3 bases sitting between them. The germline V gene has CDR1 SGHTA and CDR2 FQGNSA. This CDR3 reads CASSLASNEQFF. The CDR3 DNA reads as TGTGCCAGCAGCTTAGCAAGCAATGAGCAGTTCTTC.

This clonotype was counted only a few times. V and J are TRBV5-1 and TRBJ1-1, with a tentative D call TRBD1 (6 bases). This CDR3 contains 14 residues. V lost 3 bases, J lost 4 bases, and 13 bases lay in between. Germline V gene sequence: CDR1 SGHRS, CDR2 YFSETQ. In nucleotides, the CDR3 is TGCGCCAGCAGCTCGGCCGAGGGGGGCACTGAAGCTTTCTTT. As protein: CASSSAEGGTEAFF.

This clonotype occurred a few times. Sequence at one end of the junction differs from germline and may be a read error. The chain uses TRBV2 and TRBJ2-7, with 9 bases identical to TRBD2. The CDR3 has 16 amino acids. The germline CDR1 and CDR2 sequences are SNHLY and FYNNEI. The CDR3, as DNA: TGTGCCAGCAGTGGAGGGGGGGTAGCGGGGGAGTACGCGCAGTACTTC. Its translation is CASSGGGVAGEYAQYF.

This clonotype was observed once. The CDR3 region has the DNA TGTGCCAGCAGCCCCTCCCTTGGACTAGCGGGAGGAGAGACCCAGTACTTC. It is translated as CASSPSLGLAGGETQYF. The chain has TRBV7-2 and TRBJ2-5, with TRBD2 matching 14 bases. V trimming: 5 bases; J trimming: 4 bases; junction bases outside the gene matches: 9. The CDR3 totals 17 residues. CDR1 is SGHTA, CDR2 FQGNSA, per germline. Supplemented by reference TRBV7-2 and TRBJ2-5, the full variable domain reads GAGVSQSPSNKVTEKGKDVELRCDPISGHTALYWYRQSLGQGLEFLIYFQGNSAPDKSGLPSDRFSAERTGGSVSTLTIQRTQQEDSAVYLCASSPSLGLAGGETQYFGPGTRLLVL.

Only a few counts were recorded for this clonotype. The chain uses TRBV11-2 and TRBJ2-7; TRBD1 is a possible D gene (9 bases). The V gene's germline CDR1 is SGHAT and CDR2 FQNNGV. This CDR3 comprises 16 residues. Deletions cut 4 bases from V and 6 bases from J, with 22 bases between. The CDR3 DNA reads TGTGCCAGCAGCTCCCCCTTAGTAGCGGGACAGGGCGAGCAGTACTTC. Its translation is CASSSPLVAGQGEQYF.

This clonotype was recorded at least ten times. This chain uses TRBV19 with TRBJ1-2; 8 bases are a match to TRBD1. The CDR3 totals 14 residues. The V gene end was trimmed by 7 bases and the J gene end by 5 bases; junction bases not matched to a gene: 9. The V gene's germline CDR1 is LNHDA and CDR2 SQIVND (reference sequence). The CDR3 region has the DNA TGTGCCAGTACCACTAGACAGGGGAAGTATGGCTACACCTTC. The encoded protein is CASTTRQGKYGYTF.

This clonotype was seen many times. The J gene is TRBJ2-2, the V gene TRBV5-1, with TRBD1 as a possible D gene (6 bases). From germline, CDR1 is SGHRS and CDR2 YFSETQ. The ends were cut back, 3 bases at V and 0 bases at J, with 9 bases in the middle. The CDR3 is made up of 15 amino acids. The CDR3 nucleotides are TGCGCCAGCAGCTCCGGGACATCGAACACCGGGGAGCTGTTTTTT. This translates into CASSSGTSNTGELFF. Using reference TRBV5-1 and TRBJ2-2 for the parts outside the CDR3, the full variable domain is KAGVTQTPRYLIKTRGQQVTLSCSPISGHRSVSWYQQTPGQGLQFLFEYFSETQRNKGNFPGRFSGRQFSNSRSEMNVSTLELGDSALYLCASSSGTSNTGELFFGEGSRLTVL.

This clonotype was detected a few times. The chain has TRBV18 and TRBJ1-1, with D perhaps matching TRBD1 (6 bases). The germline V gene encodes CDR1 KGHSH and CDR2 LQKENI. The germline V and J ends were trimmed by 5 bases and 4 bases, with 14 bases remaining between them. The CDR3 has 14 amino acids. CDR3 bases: TGTGCCAGCTCAACCAATACAGGGTCCACTGAAGCTTTCTTT. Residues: CASSTNTGSTEAFF.

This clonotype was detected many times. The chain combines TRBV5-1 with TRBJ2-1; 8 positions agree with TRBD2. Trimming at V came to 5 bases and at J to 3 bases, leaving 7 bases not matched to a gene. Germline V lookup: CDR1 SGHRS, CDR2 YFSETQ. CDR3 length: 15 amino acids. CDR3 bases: TGCGCCAGCAGATGGGAACTAGCGGACTACAATGAGCAGTTCTTC. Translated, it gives CASRWELADYNEQFF.

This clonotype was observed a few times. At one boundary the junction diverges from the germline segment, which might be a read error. The CDR3 protein is CASSSRGHNTGAFF. The CDR3 region has the DNA TGCGCCAGCAGCTCCAGGGGGCATAACACTGGAGCTTTCTTT. The V call is TRBV5-1, the J call TRBJ1-1; 8 nucleotides line up with TRBD1. The CDR3 is made up of 14 amino acids. Germline V gene lookup returns CDR1 SGHRS and CDR2 YFSETQ.

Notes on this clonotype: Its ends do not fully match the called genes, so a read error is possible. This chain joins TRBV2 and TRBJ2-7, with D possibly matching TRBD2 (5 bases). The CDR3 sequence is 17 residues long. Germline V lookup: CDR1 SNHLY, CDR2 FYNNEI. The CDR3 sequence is CAGSEGWAVEGFDEQYF. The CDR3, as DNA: TGTGCCGGCAGTGAAGGTTGGGCGGTCGAGGGTTTTGACGAGCAGTACTTC.

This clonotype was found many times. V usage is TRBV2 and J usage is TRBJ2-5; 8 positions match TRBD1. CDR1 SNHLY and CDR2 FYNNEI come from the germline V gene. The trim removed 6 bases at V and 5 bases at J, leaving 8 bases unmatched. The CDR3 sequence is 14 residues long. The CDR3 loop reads CASRIDRGGETQYF. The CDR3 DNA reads TGTGCCAGCAGGATTGACAGGGGTGGGGAGACCCAGTACTTC.

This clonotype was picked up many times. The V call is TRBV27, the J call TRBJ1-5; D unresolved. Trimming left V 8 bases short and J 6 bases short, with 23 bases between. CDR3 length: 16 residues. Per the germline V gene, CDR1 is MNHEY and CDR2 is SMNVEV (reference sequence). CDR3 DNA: TGTGCCAGCTCTGGAGGAGGGTTCGATCGTGGTCAGCCCCAGCATTTT. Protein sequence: CASSGGGFDRGQPQHF.

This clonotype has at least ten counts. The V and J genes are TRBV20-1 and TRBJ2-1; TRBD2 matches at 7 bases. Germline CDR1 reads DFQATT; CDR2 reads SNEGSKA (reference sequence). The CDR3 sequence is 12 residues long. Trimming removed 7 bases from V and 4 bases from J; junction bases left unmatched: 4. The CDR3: CSGGSGYNEQFF. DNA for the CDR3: TGCAGTGGGGGTAGCGGGTACAATGAGCAGTTCTTC.

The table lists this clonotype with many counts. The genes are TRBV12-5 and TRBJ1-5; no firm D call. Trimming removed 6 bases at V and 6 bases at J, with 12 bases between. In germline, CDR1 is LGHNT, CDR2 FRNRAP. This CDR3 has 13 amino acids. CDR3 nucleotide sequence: TGTGCTAGTGGCACTCTCGGTCTTCAGCCCCAGCATTTT. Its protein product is CASGTLGLQPQHF. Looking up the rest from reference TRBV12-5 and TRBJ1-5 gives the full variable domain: DARVTQTPRHKVTEMGQEVTMRCQPILGHNTVFWYRQTMMQGLELLAYFRNRAPLDDSGMPKDRFSAEMPDATLATLKIQPSEPRDSAVYFCASGTLGLQPQHFGDGTRLSIL.

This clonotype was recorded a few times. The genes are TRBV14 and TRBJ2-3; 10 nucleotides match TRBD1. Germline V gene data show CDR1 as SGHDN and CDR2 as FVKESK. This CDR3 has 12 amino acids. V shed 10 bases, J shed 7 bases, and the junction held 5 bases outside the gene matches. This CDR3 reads CATGQGGNTQYF. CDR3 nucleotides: TGTGCCACCGGACAGGGGGGGAATACGCAGTATTTT.

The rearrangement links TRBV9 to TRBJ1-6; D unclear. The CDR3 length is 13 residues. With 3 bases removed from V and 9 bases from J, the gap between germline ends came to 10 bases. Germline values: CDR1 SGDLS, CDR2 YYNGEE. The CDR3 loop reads CASSGAGSSPLHF. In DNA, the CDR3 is TGTGCCAGCAGCGGAGCGGGCTCTTCACCCCTCCACTTT.

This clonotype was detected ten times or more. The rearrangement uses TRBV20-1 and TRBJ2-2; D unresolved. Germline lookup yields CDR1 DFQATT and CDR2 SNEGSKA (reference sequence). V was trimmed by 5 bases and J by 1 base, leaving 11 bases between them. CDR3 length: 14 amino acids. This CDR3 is CSAQMDGNTGELFF. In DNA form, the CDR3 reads TGCAGTGCTCAGATGGACGGGAACACCGGGGAGCTGTTTTTT.

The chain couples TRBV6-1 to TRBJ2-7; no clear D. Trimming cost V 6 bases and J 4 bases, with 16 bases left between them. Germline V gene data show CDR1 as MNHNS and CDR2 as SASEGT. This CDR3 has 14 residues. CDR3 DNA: TGTGCCAGCAGCCAGACACTGTGGTCGTACGAGCAGTACTTC. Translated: CASSQTLWSYEQYF.

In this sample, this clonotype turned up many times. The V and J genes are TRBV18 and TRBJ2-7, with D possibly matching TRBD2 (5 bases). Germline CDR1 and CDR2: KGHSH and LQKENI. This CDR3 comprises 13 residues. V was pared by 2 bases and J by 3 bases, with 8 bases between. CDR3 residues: CASSPLANYEQYF. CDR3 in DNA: TGTGCCAGCTCACCATTAGCGAACTACGAGCAGTACTTC. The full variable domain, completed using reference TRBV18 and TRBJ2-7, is NAGVMQNPRHLVRRRGQEARLRCSPMKGHSHVYWYRQLPEEGLKFMVYLQKENIIDESGMPKERFSAEFPKEGPSILRIQQVVRGDSAAYFCASSPLANYEQYFGPGTRLTVT.

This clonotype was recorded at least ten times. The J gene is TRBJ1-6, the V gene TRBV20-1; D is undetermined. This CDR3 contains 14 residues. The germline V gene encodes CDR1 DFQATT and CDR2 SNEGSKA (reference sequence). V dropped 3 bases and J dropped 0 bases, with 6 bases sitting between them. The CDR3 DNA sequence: TGCAGTGCTAGGTCGAGCTCCTATAATTCACCCCTCCACTTT. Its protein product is CSARSSSYNSPLHF.

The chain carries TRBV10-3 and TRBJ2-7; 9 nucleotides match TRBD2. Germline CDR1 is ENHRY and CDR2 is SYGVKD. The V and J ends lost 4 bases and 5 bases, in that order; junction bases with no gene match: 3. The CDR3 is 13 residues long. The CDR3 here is CAISAASGNEQYF. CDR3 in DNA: TGTGCCATCAGTGCCGCTAGCGGGAACGAGCAGTACTTC.